This T cell receptor (beta chain) originates from a study of fetal regulatory T cell absence and autoimmunity. Germline V gene data show CDR1 as MNHEY and CDR2 as SMNVEV (reference sequence). V gave up 8 bases and J gave up 4 bases; unmatched junction bases: 6. The CDR3 loop spans 14 amino acids. TCRdb keeps only in-frame clones here, not all; method: immunoSEQ multiplex PCR. The sample lists about 50,000 clones, approximately 83% occurring once. The genes are TRBV27 and TRBJ1-1; 11 bases are shared with TRBD1. This receptor was identified in a newborn boy with IPEX syndrome. Sequences were obtained from cord blood. This CDR3 reads CASSDRGLSTEAFF. The DNA for the CDR3 is TGTGCCAGCTCGGACAGGGGGCTCTCCACTGAAGCTTTCTTT.